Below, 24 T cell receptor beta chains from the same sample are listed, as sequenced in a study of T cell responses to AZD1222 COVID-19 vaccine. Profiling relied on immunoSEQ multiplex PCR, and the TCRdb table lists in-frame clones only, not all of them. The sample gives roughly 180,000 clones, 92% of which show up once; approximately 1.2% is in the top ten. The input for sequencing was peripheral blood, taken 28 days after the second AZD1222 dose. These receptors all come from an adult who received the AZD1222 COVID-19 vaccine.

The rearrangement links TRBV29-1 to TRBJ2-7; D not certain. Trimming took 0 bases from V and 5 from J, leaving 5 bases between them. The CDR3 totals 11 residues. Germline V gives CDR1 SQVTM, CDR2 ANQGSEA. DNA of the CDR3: TGCAGCGTTGAAGACCGGAACGAGCAGTACTTC. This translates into CSVEDRNEQYF.

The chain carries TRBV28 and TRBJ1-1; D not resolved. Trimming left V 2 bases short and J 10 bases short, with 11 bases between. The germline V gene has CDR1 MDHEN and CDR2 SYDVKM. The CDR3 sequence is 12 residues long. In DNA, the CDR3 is TGTGCCAGCAGTTTAAATGGCTACCGAGCTTTCTTT. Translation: CASSLNGYRAFF. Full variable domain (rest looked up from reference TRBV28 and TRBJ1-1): DVKVTQSSRYLVKRTGEKVFLECVQDMDHENMFWYRQDPGLGLRLIYFSYDVKMKEKGDIPEGYSVSREKKERFSLILESASTNQTSMYLCASSLNGYRAFFGQGTRLTVV.

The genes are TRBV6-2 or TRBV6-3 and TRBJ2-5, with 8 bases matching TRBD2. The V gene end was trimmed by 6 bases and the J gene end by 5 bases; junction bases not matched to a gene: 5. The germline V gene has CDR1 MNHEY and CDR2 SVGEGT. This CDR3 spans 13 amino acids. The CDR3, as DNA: TGTGCCAGCAGCCCGAGCGGGAGTGAGACCCAGTACTTC. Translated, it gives CASSPSGSETQYF.

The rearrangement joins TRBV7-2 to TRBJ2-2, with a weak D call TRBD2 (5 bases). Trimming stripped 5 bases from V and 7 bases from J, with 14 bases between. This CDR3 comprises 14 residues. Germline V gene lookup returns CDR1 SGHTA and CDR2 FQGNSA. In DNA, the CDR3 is TGTGCCAGCAGCCCGGGGTGGTCGAGCGGGGAGCTGTTTTTT. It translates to CASSPGWSSGELFF. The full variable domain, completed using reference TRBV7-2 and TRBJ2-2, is GAGVSQSPSNKVTEKGKDVELRCDPISGHTALYWYRQSLGQGLEFLIYFQGNSAPDKSGLPSDRFSAERTGGSVSTLTIQRTQQEDSAVYLCASSPGWSSGELFFGEGSRLTVL.

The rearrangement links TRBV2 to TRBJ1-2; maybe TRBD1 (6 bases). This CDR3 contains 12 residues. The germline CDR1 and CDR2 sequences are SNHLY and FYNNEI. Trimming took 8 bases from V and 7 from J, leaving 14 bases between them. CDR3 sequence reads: CASGGAGSGYTF. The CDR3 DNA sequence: TGTGCCAGCGGGGGGGCAGGTAGTGGCTACACCTTC.

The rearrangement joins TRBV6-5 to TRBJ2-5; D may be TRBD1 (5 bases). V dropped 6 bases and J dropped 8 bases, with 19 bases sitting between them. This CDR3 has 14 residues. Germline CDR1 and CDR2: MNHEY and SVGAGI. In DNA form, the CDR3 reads TGTGCCAGCAGCTATGACAGCATTCCACGTACCCAGTACTTC. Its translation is CASSYDSIPRTQYF.

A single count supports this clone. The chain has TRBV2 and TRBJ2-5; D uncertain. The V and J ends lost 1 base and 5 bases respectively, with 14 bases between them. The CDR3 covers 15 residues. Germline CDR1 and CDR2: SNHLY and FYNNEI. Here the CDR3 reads CASSEVVKPRETQYF. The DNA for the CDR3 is TGTGCCAGCAGTGAAGTGGTCAAACCGAGGGAGACCCAGTACTTC.

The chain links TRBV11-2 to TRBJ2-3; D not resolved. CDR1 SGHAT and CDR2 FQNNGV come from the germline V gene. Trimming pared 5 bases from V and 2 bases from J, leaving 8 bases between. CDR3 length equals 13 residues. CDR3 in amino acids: CASSLFHTDTQYF. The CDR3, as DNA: TGTGCCAGCAGCCTTTTTCACACAGATACGCAGTATTTT.

The CDR3 reads CASTNSRERGETQYF. The CDR3 bases are TGTGCCAGCACCAACTCTCGGGAGCGGGGAGAGACCCAGTACTTC. The rearrangement joins TRBV11-2 to TRBJ2-5, with 7 bases lining up with TRBD2. The CDR3 is 15 residues long. Germline CDR1 and CDR2: SGHAT and FQNNGV. The V gene end was trimmed by 7 bases and the J gene end by 4 bases; junction bases not matched to a gene: 12.

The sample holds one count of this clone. The CDR3 reads CASSLAIGRNTEAFF. CDR3 nucleotides: TGTGCCAGCAGCTTAGCGATCGGCCGGAACACTGAAGCTTTCTTT. This chain connects TRBV7-8 to TRBJ1-1; no definite D call. V gave up 0 bases and J gave up 1 base, with 9 bases separating them. The CDR3 runs to 15 residues. Germline CDR1 SGHVS, CDR2 FQNEAQ.

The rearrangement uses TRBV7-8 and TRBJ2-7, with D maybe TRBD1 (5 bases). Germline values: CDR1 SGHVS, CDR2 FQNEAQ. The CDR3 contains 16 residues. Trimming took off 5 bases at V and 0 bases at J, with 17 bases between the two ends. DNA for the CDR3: TGTGCCAGCAGCCCCCGGTCGCAGGGAAGCTCCTACGAGCAGTACTTC. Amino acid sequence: CASSPRSQGSSYEQYF.

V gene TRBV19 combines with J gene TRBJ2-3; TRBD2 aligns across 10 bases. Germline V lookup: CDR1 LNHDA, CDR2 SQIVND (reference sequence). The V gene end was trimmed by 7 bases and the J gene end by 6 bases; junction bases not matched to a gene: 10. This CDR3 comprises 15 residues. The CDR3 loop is CASTSIAGGPDTQYF. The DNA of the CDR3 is TGTGCCAGTACCTCGATAGCGGGAGGCCCCGATACGCAGTATTTT.

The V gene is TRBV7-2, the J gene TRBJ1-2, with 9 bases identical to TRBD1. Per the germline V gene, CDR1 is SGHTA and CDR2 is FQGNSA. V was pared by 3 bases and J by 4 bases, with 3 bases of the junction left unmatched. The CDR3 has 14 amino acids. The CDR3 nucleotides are TGTGCCAGCAGCTTTAACAGGGGGCCCTATGGCTACACCTTC. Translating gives CASSFNRGPYGYTF.

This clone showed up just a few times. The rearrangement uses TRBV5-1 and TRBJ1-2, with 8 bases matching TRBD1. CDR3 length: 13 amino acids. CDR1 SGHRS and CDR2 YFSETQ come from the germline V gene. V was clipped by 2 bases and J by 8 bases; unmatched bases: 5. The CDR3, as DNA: TGCGCCAGCAGCTTCGGACAGGGATGGGGCTACACCTTC. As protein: CASSFGQGWGYTF.

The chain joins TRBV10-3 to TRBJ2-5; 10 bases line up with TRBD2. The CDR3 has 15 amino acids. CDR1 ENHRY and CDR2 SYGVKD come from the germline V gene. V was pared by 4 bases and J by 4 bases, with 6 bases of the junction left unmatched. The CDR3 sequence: CAISAASGGRETQYF. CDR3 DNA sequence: TGTGCCATCAGTGCGGCTAGCGGGGGCCGAGAGACCCAGTACTTC.

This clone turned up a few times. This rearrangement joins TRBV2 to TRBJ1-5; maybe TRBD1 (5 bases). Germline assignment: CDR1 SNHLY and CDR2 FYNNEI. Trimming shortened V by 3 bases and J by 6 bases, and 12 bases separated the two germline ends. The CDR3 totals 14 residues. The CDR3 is CASSDRGMGQPQHF. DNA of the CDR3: TGTGCCAGCAGTGACCGGGGCATGGGTCAGCCCCAGCATTTT.

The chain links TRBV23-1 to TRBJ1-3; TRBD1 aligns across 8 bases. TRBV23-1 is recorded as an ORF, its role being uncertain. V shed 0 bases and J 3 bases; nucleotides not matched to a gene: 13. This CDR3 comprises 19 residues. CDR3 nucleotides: TGCGCCAGCAGTCAATCCCCCTCCGGACAGGGTTCATTTGGAAACACCATATATTTT. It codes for CASSQSPSGQGSFGNTIYF.

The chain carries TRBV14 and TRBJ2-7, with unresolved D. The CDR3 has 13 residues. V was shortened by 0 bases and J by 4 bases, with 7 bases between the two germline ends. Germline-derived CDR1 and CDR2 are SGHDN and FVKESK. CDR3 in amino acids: CASSQDLGYEQYF. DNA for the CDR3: TGTGCCAGCAGCCAAGATCTGGGGTACGAGCAGTACTTC. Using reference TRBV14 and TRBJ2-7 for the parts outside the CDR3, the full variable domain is EAGVTQFPSHSVIEKGQTVTLRCDPISGHDNLYWYRRVMGKEIKFLLHFVKESKQDESGMPNNRFLAERTGGTYSTLKVQPAELEDSGVYFCASSQDLGYEQYFGPGTRLTVT.

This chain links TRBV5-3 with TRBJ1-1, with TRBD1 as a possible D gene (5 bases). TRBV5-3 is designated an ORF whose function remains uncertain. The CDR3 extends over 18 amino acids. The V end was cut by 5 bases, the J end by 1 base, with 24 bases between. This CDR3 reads CARRELVNMGLPNTEAFF. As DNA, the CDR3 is TGTGCCAGAAGAGAGCTTGTGAATATGGGACTGCCGAACACTGAAGCTTTCTTT.

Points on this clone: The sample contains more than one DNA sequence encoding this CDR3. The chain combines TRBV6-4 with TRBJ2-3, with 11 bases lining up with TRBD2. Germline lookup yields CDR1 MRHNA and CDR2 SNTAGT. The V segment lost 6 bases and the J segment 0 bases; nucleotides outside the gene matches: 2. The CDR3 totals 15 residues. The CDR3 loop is CASSGLAGSTDTQYF. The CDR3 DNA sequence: TGTGCCAGCAGCGGACTAGCGGGCAGCACAGATACGCAGTATTTT.

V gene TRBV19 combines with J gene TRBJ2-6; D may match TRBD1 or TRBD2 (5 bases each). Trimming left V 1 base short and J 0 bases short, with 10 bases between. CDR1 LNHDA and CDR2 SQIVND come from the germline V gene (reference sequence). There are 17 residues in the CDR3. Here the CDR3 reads CASSIGDVGSGANVLTF. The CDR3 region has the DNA TGTGCCAGTAGTATAGGGGACGTAGGCTCTGGGGCCAACGTCCTGACTTTC.

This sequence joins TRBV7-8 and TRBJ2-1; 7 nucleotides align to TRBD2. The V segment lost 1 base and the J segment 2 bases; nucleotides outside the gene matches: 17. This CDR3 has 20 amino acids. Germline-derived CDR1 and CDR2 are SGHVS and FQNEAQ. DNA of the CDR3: TGTGCCAGCAGCTTAGAGGACGGTTCTAGCGGAAGGTCCGCCTACAATGAGCAGTTCTTC. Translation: CASSLEDGSSGRSAYNEQFF.

CDR3 sequence reads: CASSLGPPRGSPLHF. The DNA for the CDR3 is TGTGCCAGCAGCCTGGGACCTCCGAGGGGTTCACCCCTCCACTTT. The chain employs TRBV11-2 and TRBJ1-6; maybe TRBD1 (5 bases). The V end was cut by 5 bases, the J end by 9 bases, with 17 bases between. There are 15 residues in the CDR3. The V gene's germline CDR1 is SGHAT and CDR2 FQNNGV.

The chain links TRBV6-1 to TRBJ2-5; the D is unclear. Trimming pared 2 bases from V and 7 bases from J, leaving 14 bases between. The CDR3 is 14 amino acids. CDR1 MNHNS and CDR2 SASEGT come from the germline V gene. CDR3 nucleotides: TGTGCCAGCAGTGAATTTGTTCATGAGAGGACCCAGTACTTC. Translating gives CASSEFVHERTQYF.